Shown below are 2 T cell receptor beta chains from a single sample sequenced in a study of blood T cell repertoires in COVID-19. Some clones are missing from TCRdb's copy, which holds only in-frame ones; the method was immunoSEQ multiplex PCR. The sample holds about 240,000 clones, around 90% seen once. The sequenced sample consisted of peripheral blood. Receptors originate from a man in his 60s who had recovered from COVID-19.

The gene calls are TRBV6-5 and TRBJ1-1, with TRBD1 as a possible D gene (6 bases). The CDR3 contains 14 residues. Looked up from germline, CDR1 is MNHEY and CDR2 is SVGAGI. V lost 6 bases and J 1 base, leaving 12 bases between the germline ends. CDR3 region: CASSYTGKNTEAFF. The CDR3 DNA reads as TGTGCCAGCAGCTATACAGGGAAGAACACTGAAGCTTTCTTT.

This chain uses TRBV7-8 with TRBJ1-1; no clear D. V was pared by 5 bases and J by 5 bases, with 18 bases between. Germline assignment: CDR1 SGHVS and CDR2 FQNEAQ. The CDR3 contains 15 residues. CDR3: CASSPPRGGGTEAFF. The CDR3 DNA sequence: TGTGCCAGCAGCCCCCCCCGGGGAGGTGGGACTGAAGCTTTCTTT.